The TCR beta chain described here comes from a study of T cells in Graves' hyperthyroidism and ophthalmopathy. For the study at large: At the time of initial diagnosis and before any treatment, peripheral blood was collected. Study conclusions and caveats: Blood held most thyroid clonotypes expanded above 0.001 frequency.

A word on this clonotype: Its specificity is not known.

RNA transcripts served as the template for amplifying TCR beta CDR3 regions. An initial round of RT-PCR targeting the TCR CDR3 relied on the HTBI primer set. TCRdb reanalysed the multiplex PCR reads using MiXCR and keeps one entry per CDR3 protein. Of around 580,000 distinct CDR3 sequences in the sample, about a sixth are singletons; the top ten hold 15% to 20%. This CDR3 contains 14 residues. The sequence was collected from a woman aged 18-29 years with Graves' hyperthyroidism. The sequencing input was blood. This chain uses TRBV12-3 or TRBV12-4 with TRBJ1-5; 7 nucleotides align to TRBD2. The end of the DNA aligns better with TRBJ2-3, so the J call may be wrong. The DNA for the CDR3 is TGTGCCAGCAGTCCAGTGGGGGGGAAACAGCTCCAGTATTTT. Translated, it gives CASSPVGGKQLQYF.